The 18 T cell receptor beta chains listed next were all sequenced from one sample in a study of blood T cell repertoires in COVID-19. Method: immunoSEQ multiplex PCR; TCRdb's copy keeps in-frame clones and lacks some. This table has about 110,000 clones, about 88% appearing once. The sequenced sample consisted of peripheral blood. These receptors all come from a woman aged 65 to 85 who had recovered from COVID-19.

V gene TRBV10-3 combines with J gene TRBJ2-1; TRBD1 aligns across 9 bases. CDR1 and CDR2 (germline): ENHRY, SYGVKD. V gave up 6 bases and J gave up 3 bases; unmatched junction bases: 3. This CDR3 is 14 amino acids long. CDR3 DNA: TGTGCCATCAGCTTGGACAGGGGCTACAATGAGCAGTTCTTC. Its translation is CAISLDRGYNEQFF.

The chain has TRBV19 and TRBJ2-1, with a tentative D call TRBD2 (6 bases). From germline, CDR1 is LNHDA and CDR2 SQIVND (reference sequence). This CDR3 contains 13 residues. Here the CDR3 DNA reads TGTGCTTCTGTGGGGGGTAGATACAATGAGCAGTTCTTC. This encodes CASVGGRYNEQFF. The full variable domain, with the rest looked up from reference TRBV19 and TRBJ2-1, is DGGITQSPKYLFRKEGQNVTLSCEQNLNHDAMYWYRQDPGQGLRLIYYSQIVNDFQKGDIAEGYSVSREKKESFPLTVTSAQKNPTAFYLCASVGGRYNEQFFGPGTRLTVL.

The chain carries TRBV3-1 (or the pseudogene TRBV3-2) and TRBJ1-2; possibly TRBD1 for D (6 bases). Germline V lookup: CDR1 LGHDT, CDR2 YNNKEL (reference sequence). Trimming shortened V by 1 base and J by 1 base, and 13 bases separated the two germline ends. CDR3 size: 16 residues. DNA of the CDR3: TGTGCCAGCAGCCAAGGAGGGGGATCTTTTAACTATGGCTACACCTTC. Translation gives CASSQGGGSFNYGYTF.

The J gene is TRBJ1-2, the V gene TRBV27; D remains unclear. The V and J ends lost 3 bases and 0 bases respectively, with 8 bases between them. The CDR3 has 14 amino acids. Per germline, CDR1 MNHEY and CDR2 SMNVEV (reference sequence). The CDR3 bases are TGTGCCAGCAGTTTTTTAGCATCTAACTATGGCTACACCTTC. Translation gives CASSFLASNYGYTF.

The genes are TRBV4-3 and TRBJ2-1; 7 bases align to TRBD2. The CDR3 consists of 13 residues. Germline V gives CDR1 LGHNA, CDR2 YSLEER. Germline trimming cut 1 base from V and 10 bases from J; bases unmatched to any gene: 4. The CDR3 DNA sequence: TGCGCCAGCAGCCAAGGGGCCGGGGGGGAGCAGTTCTTC. Its translation is CASSQGAGGEQFF.

CDR3 coding DNA: TGTGCCAGCAGCGTAGGCGTTAGCGGGAGGCAAGAGACCCAGTACTTC. Translation: CASSVGVSGRQETQYF. The rearrangement uses TRBV9 and TRBJ2-5, with TRBD2 matching over 10 bases. The junction had 4 bases not matched to a gene; V was cut back by 0 bases and J by 2 bases. There are 16 residues in the CDR3. Germline CDR1 is SGDLS and CDR2 is YYNGEE.

The chain is built from TRBV7-8 and TRBJ1-5, with a weak D call TRBD1 (5 bases). CDR3 length equals 15 residues. Trimming shortened V by 4 bases and J by 3 bases, and 13 bases separated the two germline ends. CDR1 is SGHVS and CDR2 is FQNEAQ in the germline V gene. Written as DNA, the CDR3 is TGTGCCAGCAGCTCGCAGGGCAGCTACAATCAGCCCCAGCATTTT. This translates into CASSSQGSYNQPQHF.

This chain joins TRBV19 and TRBJ1-1; TRBD1 matches 8 bases. CDR3 length equals 18 residues. CDR1 and CDR2 from the germline V gene are LNHDA and SQIVND (reference sequence). Trimming removed 2 bases from V and 4 bases from J; junction bases left unmatched: 15. DNA for the CDR3: TGTGCCAGTAGTATAACCCCCCATAGACAGGGGTATCGCACTGAAGCTTTCTTT. It codes for CASSITPHRQGYRTEAFF.

This clone was seen only a few times. The chain links TRBV3-1 (or the pseudogene TRBV3-2) to TRBJ1-5; D is unresolved. The CDR3 spans 15 residues. The germline V gene has CDR1 LGHDT and CDR2 YNNKEL (reference sequence). The V end was cut by 1 base, the J end by 0 bases, with 7 bases between. The CDR3 loop reads CASSQGYGSNQPQHF. In DNA, the CDR3 is TGTGCCAGCAGCCAAGGGTACGGTAGCAATCAGCCCCAGCATTTT.

The chain uses TRBV5-4 and TRBJ1-2, with TRBD1 as a possible D gene (6 bases). Germline V gene data show CDR1 as SGHNT and CDR2 as YYREEE (reference sequence). The ends were cut back, 4 bases at V and 0 bases at J, with 13 bases in the middle. The CDR3 totals 15 residues. CDR3 amino acids: CASSIQGLTNYGYTF. CDR3 bases: TGTGCCAGCAGCATACAGGGTCTAACTAACTATGGCTACACCTTC. Full variable domain (missing parts from reference TRBV5-4 and TRBJ1-2): ETGVTQSPTHLIKTRGQQVTLRCSSQSGHNTVSWYQQALGQGPQFIFQYYREEENGRGNFPPRFSGLQFPNYSSELNVNALELDDSALYLCASSIQGLTNYGYTFGSGTRLTVV.

This clone appeared once. This chain joins TRBV19 and TRBJ1-4, with D perhaps TRBD1 (6 bases). Germline CDR1 LNHDA, CDR2 SQIVND (reference sequence). This CDR3 is built from 14 residues. V lost 6 bases and J lost 4, with 12 bases in between. CDR3 nucleotides: TGTGCCAGTAGAAAACAGGGAGTTAATGAAAAACTGTTTTTT. Translating gives CASRKQGVNEKLFF.

CDR3 in DNA: TGTGCCAGCAGCTTCGGTAACGGGGTCTCCTACAATGAGCAGTTCTTC. This sequence encodes CASSFGNGVSYNEQFF. V gene TRBV7-3 combines with J gene TRBJ2-1, with a weak D call TRBD2 (5 bases). The CDR3 runs to 16 residues. V shed 3 bases and J shed 0 bases, with 12 bases lying between them. Germline V gene sequence: CDR1 SGHTA, CDR2 FQGTGA.

V is TRBV7-2 and J is TRBJ2-3; D is perhaps TRBD2 (5 bases). V lost 5 bases, J lost 1 base, and 10 bases lay in between. CDR1 SGHTA and CDR2 FQGNSA come from the germline V gene. The CDR3 sequence is 14 residues long. The CDR3 reads CASSPVGGTDTQYF. The CDR3 bases are TGTGCCAGCAGCCCAGTCGGGGGCACAGATACGCAGTATTTT. The whole variable domain, remainder taken from reference TRBV7-2 and TRBJ2-3, is GAGVSQSPSNKVTEKGKDVELRCDPISGHTALYWYRQSLGQGLEFLIYFQGNSAPDKSGLPSDRFSAERTGGSVSTLTIQRTQQEDSAVYLCASSPVGGTDTQYFGPGTRLTVL.

The chain recombines TRBV6-2 or TRBV6-3 with TRBJ2-7; weak D call: TRBD1 (5 bases). This CDR3 is 11 amino acids long. CDR1 and CDR2 from the germline V gene are MNHEY and SVGEGT. Trimming removed 4 bases from V and 5 bases from J, with 6 bases in between. DNA for the CDR3: TGTGCCAGCAGTTCCAGGGACGAGCAGTACTTC. This sequence encodes CASSSRDEQYF.

The chain carries TRBV12-3 or TRBV12-4 and TRBJ1-6; 10 nucleotides align to TRBD1. The junction had 1 base not matched to a gene; V was cut back by 6 bases and J by 8 bases. This CDR3 is 13 amino acids long. CDR3 loop: CASSGTGDSPLHF. The CDR3 DNA sequence: TGTGCCAGCAGCGGGACAGGGGATTCACCCCTCCACTTT.

The CDR3 sequence is CASSPRWGGSAGELFF. CDR3 sequence (DNA): TGTGCCAGCAGCCCTAGATGGGGAGGAAGTGCCGGGGAGCTGTTTTTT. This chain links TRBV7-2 with TRBJ2-2; weak D call: TRBD2 (6 bases). Per germline, CDR1 SGHTA and CDR2 FQGNSA. The V and J ends lost 5 bases and 6 bases respectively, with 19 bases between them. This CDR3 spans 16 amino acids.

The chain joins TRBV7-2 to TRBJ1-1; the D gene is possibly TRBD1 (5 bases). Germline V CDR1 and CDR2: SGHTA, FQGNSA. The CDR3 consists of 15 residues. V lost 5 bases and J lost 0, with 13 bases in between. DNA of the CDR3: TGTGCCAGCAGCCCGAGACAGACCATGAACACTGAAGCTTTCTTT. Translation: CASSPRQTMNTEAFF.

The V gene is TRBV6-5, the J gene TRBJ2-1, with 8 bases lining up with TRBD1. CDR1 is MNHEY, CDR2 SVGAGI, per germline. This CDR3 contains 15 residues. V lost 7 bases and J lost 6; bases outside the gene matches: 11. DNA for the CDR3: TGTGCCAGCAACCCGGTCCAGGGGGCAGTCAATGAGCAGTTCTTC. It is translated as CASNPVQGAVNEQFF.